This is a list of T cell receptor beta chains from one sample in a study of blood T cell repertoires in COVID-19. The data were produced by immunoSEQ multiplex PCR, yet TCRdb's version contains in-frame clones alone and is incomplete. The sample contains some 320,000 clones, 87% of which appear only once. Sequencing input: peripheral blood. The receptors stem from a woman aged 50 to 65 who had recovered from COVID-19. Each CDR3 is given without its conserved first and last residue.

cdr3_aa: ASSVAVQGWTEAF
j_call: TRBJ1-1
v_call: TRBV9

cdr3_aa: ASSLGGTGELF
j_call: TRBJ2-2
v_call: TRBV5-1

cdr3_aa: ASGRGSPLH
j_call: TRBJ1-6
v_call: TRBV28

cdr3_aa: ASSLLSSPGNEQF
j_call: TRBJ2-1
v_call: TRBV5-5

cdr3_aa: ASCVGGVPAYEQY
j_call: TRBJ2-7
v_call: TRBV9

cdr3_aa: ASSLGQGGWDNEQF
j_call: TRBJ2-1
v_call: TRBV7-6

cdr3_aa: ASSFSGGTTEAF
j_call: TRBJ1-1
v_call: TRBV7-2

cdr3_aa: AWSVDSDTEAF
j_call: TRBJ1-1
v_call: TRBV30

cdr3_aa: ARCGGGCTEAF
j_call: TRBJ1-1
v_call: TRBV7-3

cdr3_aa: ASSGGLLGDEQY
j_call: TRBJ2-7
v_call: TRBV5-8

cdr3_aa: ASSPGFSIY
j_call: TRBJ1-3
v_call: TRBV28

cdr3_aa: ASSLAQVSGNQPQH
j_call: TRBJ1-5
v_call: TRBV7-8

cdr3_aa: AGLKRRNSGANVLT
j_call: TRBJ2-6
v_call: TRBV5-6

cdr3_aa: ASSQEWRGTEAF
j_call: TRBJ1-1
v_call: TRBV4-1

cdr3_aa: ASSPRVTDTQY
j_call: TRBJ2-3
v_call: TRBV11-3

cdr3_aa: ASSKVSYGYT
j_call: TRBJ1-2
v_call: TRBV21-1

cdr3_aa: ASSSGTQEGGYT
j_call: TRBJ1-2
v_call: TRBV7-2

cdr3_aa: AWSLRDNSPLH
j_call: TRBJ1-6
v_call: TRBV30

cdr3_aa: ATTAETNEQF
j_call: TRBJ2-1
v_call: TRBV12-3/TRBV12-4

cdr3_aa: ASSQDRQVDYEQY
j_call: TRBJ2-7
v_call: TRBV4-3

cdr3_aa: ASSVAGQGGDTQY
j_call: TRBJ2-3
v_call: TRBV5-1

cdr3_aa: ASSPSSGNSYNEQF
j_call: TRBJ2-1
v_call: TRBV28

cdr3_aa: ASSPRVAGEGNEQF
j_call: TRBJ2-1
v_call: TRBV18

cdr3_aa: ATSDQTSYNEQF
j_call: TRBJ2-1
v_call: TRBV24-1

cdr3_aa: SGGQGGGNEQF
j_call: TRBJ2-1
v_call: TRBV29-1

cdr3_aa: ASSPGSPASGNEQF
j_call: TRBJ2-1
v_call: TRBV18

cdr3_aa: ATSDPTGTSVRVDEQF
j_call: TRBJ2-1
v_call: TRBV24-1

cdr3_aa: ASIRGPGLAGSPSSYEQY
j_call: TRBJ2-7
v_call: TRBV21-1

cdr3_aa: ASSQYRLAGDIYYEQY
j_call: TRBJ2-7
v_call: TRBV27

cdr3_aa: ASSLRQGVEKLF
j_call: TRBJ1-4
v_call: TRBV7-2

cdr3_aa: ASSLQRAGGEAF
j_call: TRBJ1-1
v_call: TRBV7-2

cdr3_aa: ASSQDLNGPQH
j_call: TRBJ1-5
v_call: TRBV3-1/TRBV3-2

cdr3_aa: AWTTSGRAGTQY
j_call: TRBJ2-3
v_call: TRBV30

cdr3_aa: ASSYRIGGEQY
j_call: TRBJ2-7
v_call: TRBV6-5

cdr3_aa: ASSVDSGGQF
j_call: TRBJ2-1
v_call: TRBV9

cdr3_aa: ASSVEASGGRTQY
j_call: TRBJ2-5
v_call: TRBV9

cdr3_aa: ASSFSGGSQPQH
j_call: TRBJ1-5
v_call: TRBV6-6

cdr3_aa: ASSQYRENTEAF
j_call: TRBJ1-1
v_call: TRBV10-2

cdr3_aa: ATSVSLGQPQH
j_call: TRBJ1-5
v_call: TRBV15

cdr3_aa: ASSLTHTYEQY
j_call: TRBJ2-7
v_call: TRBV11-2

cdr3_aa: ASSWLDEQF
j_call: TRBJ2-1
v_call: TRBV11-2

cdr3_aa: ATSVGSQPQH
j_call: TRBJ1-5
v_call: TRBV24-1

cdr3_aa: ASSPTLAGLSIEQF
j_call: TRBJ2-1
v_call: TRBV4-3

cdr3_aa: ASSLGRQGHSPLH
j_call: TRBJ1-6
v_call: TRBV11-2

cdr3_aa: ASSQDSRTIISYEQY
j_call: TRBJ2-7
v_call: TRBV4-2

cdr3_aa: ASSLRGATYNEQF
j_call: TRBJ2-1
v_call: TRBV11-3

cdr3_aa: ASSSGWNQPQH
j_call: TRBJ1-5
v_call: TRBV6-6

cdr3_aa: ATSKGLTRATDTQY
j_call: TRBJ2-3
v_call: TRBV15